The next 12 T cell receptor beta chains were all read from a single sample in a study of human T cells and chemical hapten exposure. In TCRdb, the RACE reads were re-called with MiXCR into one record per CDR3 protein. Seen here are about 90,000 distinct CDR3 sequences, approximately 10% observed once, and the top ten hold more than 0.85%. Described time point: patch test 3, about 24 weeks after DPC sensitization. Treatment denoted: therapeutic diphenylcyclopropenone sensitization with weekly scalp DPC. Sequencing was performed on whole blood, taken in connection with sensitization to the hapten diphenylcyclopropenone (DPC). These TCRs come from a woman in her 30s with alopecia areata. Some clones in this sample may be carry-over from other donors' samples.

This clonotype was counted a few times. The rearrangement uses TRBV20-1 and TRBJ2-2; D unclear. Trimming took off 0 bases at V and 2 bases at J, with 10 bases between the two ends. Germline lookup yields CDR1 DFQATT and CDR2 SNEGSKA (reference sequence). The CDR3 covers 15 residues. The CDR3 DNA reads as TGCAGTGCTAGAGATCCCCGGTTAAACACCGGGGAGCTGTTTTTT. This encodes CSARDPRLNTGELFF.

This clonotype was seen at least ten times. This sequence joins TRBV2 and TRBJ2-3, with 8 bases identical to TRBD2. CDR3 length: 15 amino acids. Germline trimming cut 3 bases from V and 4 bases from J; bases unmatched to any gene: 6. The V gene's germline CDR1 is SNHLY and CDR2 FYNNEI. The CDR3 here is CASSEGAGAADTQYF. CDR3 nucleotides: TGTGCCAGCAGTGAGGGAGCGGGGGCCGCAGATACGCAGTATTTT. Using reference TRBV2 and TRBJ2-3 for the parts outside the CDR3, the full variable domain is EPEVTQTPSHQVTQMGQEVILRCVPISNHLYFYWYRQILGQKVEFLVSFYNNEISEKSEIFDDQFSVERPDGSNFTLKIRSTKLEDSAMYFCASSEGAGAADTQYFGPGTRLTVL.

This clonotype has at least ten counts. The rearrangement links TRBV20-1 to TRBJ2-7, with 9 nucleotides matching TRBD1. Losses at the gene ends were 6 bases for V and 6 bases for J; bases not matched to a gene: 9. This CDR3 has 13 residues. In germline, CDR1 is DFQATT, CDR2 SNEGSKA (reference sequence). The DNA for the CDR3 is TGCAGTGCCAAGCGGGACAGGGCTCTCGAGCAGTACGTC. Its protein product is CSAKRDRALEQYV.

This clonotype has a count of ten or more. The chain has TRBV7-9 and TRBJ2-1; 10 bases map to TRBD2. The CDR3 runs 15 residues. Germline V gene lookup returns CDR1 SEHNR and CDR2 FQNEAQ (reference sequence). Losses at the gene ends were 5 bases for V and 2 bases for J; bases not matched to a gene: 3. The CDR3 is CASSNSGGTYNEQFF. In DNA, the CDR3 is TGTGCCAGCAGCAATAGCGGGGGGACCTACAATGAGCAGTTCTTC. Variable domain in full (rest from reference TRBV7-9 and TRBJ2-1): DTGVSQNPRHKITKRGQNVTFRCDPISEHNRLYWYRQTLGQGPEFLTYFQNEAQLEKSRLLSDRFSAERPKGSFSTLEIQRTEQGDSAMYLCASSNSGGTYNEQFFGPGTRLTVL.

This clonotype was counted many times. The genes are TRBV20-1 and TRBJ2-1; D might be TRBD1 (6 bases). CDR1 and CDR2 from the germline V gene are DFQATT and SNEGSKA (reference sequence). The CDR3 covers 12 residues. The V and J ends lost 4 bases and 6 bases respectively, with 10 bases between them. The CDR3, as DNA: TGCAGTGCTATTAAACAGGGCAATGAGCAGTTCTTC. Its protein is CSAIKQGNEQFF.

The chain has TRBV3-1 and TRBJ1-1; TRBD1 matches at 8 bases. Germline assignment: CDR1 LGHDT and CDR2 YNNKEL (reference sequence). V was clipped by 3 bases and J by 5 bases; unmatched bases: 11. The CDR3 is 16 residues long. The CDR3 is CASSHSSARGQTEAFF. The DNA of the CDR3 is TGTGCCAGCAGCCATAGTTCGGCCAGGGGGCAAACTGAAGCTTTCTTT.

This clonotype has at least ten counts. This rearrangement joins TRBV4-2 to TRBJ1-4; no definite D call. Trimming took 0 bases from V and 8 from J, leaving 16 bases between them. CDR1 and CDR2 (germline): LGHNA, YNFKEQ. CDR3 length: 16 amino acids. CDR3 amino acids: CASSQEYGGGNEKLFF. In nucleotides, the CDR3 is TGTGCCAGCAGCCAAGAGTACGGAGGTGGGAACGAAAAACTGTTTTTT.

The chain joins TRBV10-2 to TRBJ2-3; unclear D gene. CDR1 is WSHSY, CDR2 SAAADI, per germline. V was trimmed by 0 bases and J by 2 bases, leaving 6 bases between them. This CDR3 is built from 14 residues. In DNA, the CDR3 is TGCGCCAGCAGTGAGTCCTCCCCCACAGATACGCAGTATTTT. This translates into CASSESSPTDTQYF.

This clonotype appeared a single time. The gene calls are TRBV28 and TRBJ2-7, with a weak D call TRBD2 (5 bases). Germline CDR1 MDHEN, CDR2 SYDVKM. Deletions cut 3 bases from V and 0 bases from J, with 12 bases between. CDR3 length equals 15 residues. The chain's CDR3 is CASSFPGKSSYEQYV. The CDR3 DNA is TGTGCCAGCAGTTTTCCCGGGAAGAGCTCCTACGAGCAGTACGTC.

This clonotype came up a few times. The CDR3 loop is CASSKGGATDTQYF. The CDR3, as DNA: TGTGCCAGCAGTAAAGGCGGAGCGACAGATACGCAGTATTTT. The V and J genes are TRBV28 and TRBJ2-3; D remains unclear. Per the germline V gene, CDR1 is MDHEN and CDR2 is SYDVKM. CDR3 length: 14 residues. The germline V and J ends were trimmed by 5 bases and 3 bases, with 12 bases remaining between them.

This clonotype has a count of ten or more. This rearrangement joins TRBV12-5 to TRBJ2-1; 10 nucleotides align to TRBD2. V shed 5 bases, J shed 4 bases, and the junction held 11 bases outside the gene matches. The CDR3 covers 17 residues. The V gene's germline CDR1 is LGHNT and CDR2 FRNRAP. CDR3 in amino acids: CASGPPRGSGGYNEQFF. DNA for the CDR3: TGTGCTAGTGGTCCCCCCCGGGGTAGCGGGGGGTACAATGAGCAGTTCTTC.

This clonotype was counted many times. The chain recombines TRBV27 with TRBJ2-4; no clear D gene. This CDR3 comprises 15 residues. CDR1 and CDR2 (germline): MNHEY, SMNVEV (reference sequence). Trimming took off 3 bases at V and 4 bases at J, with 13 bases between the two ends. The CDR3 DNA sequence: TGTGCCAGCAGTTTGGAAGGTGAACAGAAAAACATTCAGTACTTC. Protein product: CASSLEGEQKNIQYF.